The rows below give T cell receptor beta chains drawn from one sample of a study of radiotherapy plus CTLA-4 blockade in lung cancer. TCRdb's table, derived via immunoSEQ multiplex PCR, lists solely in-frame clones and lacks some. The table has 43,000 or so clones, around 63% seen once; the top ten hold less than 20%. The starting material was peripheral blood, obtained from a patient treated with radiotherapy plus ipilimumab. The receptors originated from a human donor with non-small cell lung cancer who had a partial response to radiotherapy plus ipilimumab. CDR3s include the opening cysteine and the closing phenylalanine or tryptophan. The D gene is left open where the match is weak. Expanded clones get a size class; other rows say once, few or many, or leave the size out.

clone size	V gene	J gene	D gene	CDR3 protein	CDR3 DNA
-	TRBV18	TRBJ1-1	-	CASSPGRGGEAFF	TGTGCCAGCTCACCGGGAAGGGGCGGTGAAGCTTTCTTT
few	TRBV4-3	TRBJ1-4	-	CASSQDRVVTNEKLFF	TGCGCCAGCAGCCAAGACAGGGTCGTGACTAATGAAAAACTGTTTTTT
-	TRBV7-2	TRBJ2-7	TRBD1	CASSFDRVYEQYF	TGTGCCAGCAGCTTCGACAGGGTCTACGAGCAGTACTTC
-	TRBV7-9	TRBJ1-4	TRBD1	CASSPSPRTGVVGKLFF	TGTGCCAGCAGCCCCTCCCCGCGGACAGGGGTGGTTGGAAAACTGTTTTTT
-	TRBV7-2	TRBJ1-5	-	CASSVGGSNQPQHF	TGTGCCAGCAGCGTTGGGGGGAGCAATCAGCCCCAGCATTTT
-	TRBV7-3	TRBJ2-5	-	CASSLDPGPIVTQYF	TGTGCCAGCAGCTTAGACCCGGGTCCCATTGTGACCCAGTACTTC
many	TRBV5-1	TRBJ2-1	-	CASSLGGSSWDEQFF	TGCGCCAGCAGCTTGGGTGGTAGCTCGTGGGATGAGCAGTTCTTC
few	TRBV5-1	TRBJ1-3	TRBD1	CASSSGTANTIYF	TGCGCCAGCAGCTCCGGGACAGCAAACACCATATATTTT
-	TRBV30	TRBJ2-5	TRBD1	CAWSSRGPQETQYF	TGTGCCTGGAGCTCCAGGGGGCCCCAAGAGACCCAGTACTTC
once	TRBV27	TRBJ1-1	-	CASSLDSKGEAFF	TGTGCCAGCAGTTTAGACAGCAAGGGGGAAGCTTTCTTT
-	TRBV5-4	TRBJ2-7	-	CASTPGDSRDEQYF	TGTGCCAGCACCCCAGGTGATTCGAGGGACGAGCAGTACTTC
once	TRBV4-2	TRBJ2-7	TRBD1	CASSQVGHGTGGVEQYF	TGTGCCAGCAGCCAAGTGGGACACGGGACAGGGGGCGTCGAGCAGTACTTC
-	TRBV5-5	TRBJ1-5	TRBD1	CASSARTGGFWPQHF	TGTGCCAGCAGCGCCCGGACAGGGGGTTTCTGGCCCCAGCATTTT
-	TRBV5-4	TRBJ1-4	TRBD1	CASSSMGQGVTNEKLFF	TGTGCCAGCAGCTCAATGGGACAGGGGGTGACTAATGAAAAACTGTTTTTT
-	TRBV27	TRBJ1-2	TRBD1	CASSFGDSRGYTF	TGTGCCAGCAGTTTTGGGGACAGTCGCGGCTACACCTTC
-	TRBV19	TRBJ1-1	-	CASSKRQLPKAFF	TGTGCCAGTAGTAAGCGACAGCTACCTAAAGCTTTCTTT
-	TRBV9	TRBJ1-4	TRBD1	CASRDRRNEKLFF	TGTGCCAGCAGGGACAGGCGGAATGAAAAACTGTTTTTT
-	TRBV6-5	TRBJ2-7	-	CASSYSGYDEQYF	TGTGCCAGCAGTTACTCCGGGTACGACGAGCAGTACTTC
-	TRBV4-2	TRBJ2-3	TRBD2	CASSLYTTSRPRDNTDTQYF	TGTGCCAGCAGCCTTTATACGACTAGCCGGCCGAGAGATAACACAGATACGCAGTATTTT
few	TRBV6-6	TRBJ2-3	-	CASTSVDTQYF	TGTGCCAGCACTAGCGTAGATACGCAGTATTTT
-	TRBV7-3	TRBJ1-2	TRBD1	CASSLDGTGGIHGYTF	TGTGCCAGCAGCTTAGACGGCACAGGGGGAATCCATGGCTACACCTTC
-	TRBV7-2	TRBJ2-3	-	CASSLLTQDTQYF	TGTGCCAGCAGCTTACTGACACAAGATACGCAGTATTTT
-	TRBV2	TRBJ2-7	-	CASSAPGTASEQYF	TGTGCCAGCAGCGCCCCGGGAACAGCCTCCGAGCAGTACTTC
-	TRBV15	TRBJ2-1	-	CATSRDGRASYNEQFF	TGTGCCACCAGCAGAGATGGCAGGGCGTCCTACAATGAGCAGTTCTTC
few	TRBV6-5	TRBJ1-2	-	CASSYSRGGSDGYTF	TGTGCCAGCAGTTACTCGAGGGGGGGGAGTGATGGCTACACCTTC
-	TRBV5-1	TRBJ2-5	TRBD2	CASSFGAGGPRETQYF	TGCGCCAGCAGCTTCGGGGCGGGAGGGCCCCGGGAGACCCAGTACTTC
few	TRBV13	TRBJ2-1	TRBD1	CASSFGTGPMSGYNEQFF	TGTGCCAGCAGCTTTGGGACAGGCCCAATGTCCGGGTACAATGAGCAGTTCTTC